Below are 5 T cell receptor beta chains sequenced from a single sample in a study of blood T cell repertoires in COVID-19. Sequencing was performed with immunoSEQ multiplex PCR; in TCRdb, only in-frame clones are kept and a portion is missing. The sample contains about 140,000 clones, about 87% of which appear only once. The specimen sequenced was peripheral blood. These receptors came from a human donor in a cohort sampled during active COVID-19.

V gene TRBV7-2 combines with J gene TRBJ1-2; no firm D call. The CDR3 length is 15 residues. Germline values: CDR1 SGHTA, CDR2 FQGNSA. V lost 1 base, J lost 4 bases, and 13 bases lay in between. Here the CDR3 DNA reads TGTGCCAGCAGCTTAGGTTTGCCGTCGGGCTATGGCTACACCTTC. Translation: CASSLGLPSGYGYTF.

V usage is TRBV6-6 and J usage is TRBJ2-5; D may be TRBD1 (6 bases). The CDR3 totals 14 residues. Per the germline V gene, CDR1 is MNHNY and CDR2 is SVGAGI (reference sequence). V was cut by 6 bases and J by 1 base, with 12 bases left in between. CDR3 nucleotide sequence: TGTGCCAGCAGCCCCGGGACACTCCAAGAGACCCAGTACTTC. This codes for CASSPGTLQETQYF.

The V gene is TRBV3-1 (or the pseudogene TRBV3-2), the J gene TRBJ2-1; D gene uncertain. CDR1 and CDR2 from the germline V gene are LGHDT and YNNKEL (reference sequence). Trimming removed 5 bases at V and 4 bases at J, with 6 bases between. The CDR3 is 12 residues long. The CDR3 coding sequence is TGTGCCAGCAGCTCCTTGTACAATGAGCAGTTCTTC. Its protein is CASSSLYNEQFF.

On this clone itself: This sample also contains other DNA sequences that code for the same CDR3. The chain combines TRBV7-2 with TRBJ2-3, with TRBD2 identical over 7 bases. The V gene's germline CDR1 is SGHTA and CDR2 FQGNSA. The V segment lost 1 base and the J segment 1 base; nucleotides outside the gene matches: 5. The CDR3 is 16 amino acids. CDR3 bases: TGTGCCAGCAGCTTAGAAGGGAGGGGAGGCACAGATACGCAGTATTTT. Amino acids: CASSLEGRGGTDTQYF.

The genes are TRBV5-1 and TRBJ2-3; TRBD2 might be the D (6 bases). There are 15 residues in the CDR3. CDR1 is SGHRS and CDR2 is YFSETQ in the germline V gene. Trimming left V 1 base short and J 5 bases short, with 14 bases between. CDR3 coding DNA: TGCGCCAGCAGCTTGAGGGTAGGGGAGGTAGATACGCAGTATTTT. Encoded protein: CASSLRVGEVDTQYF.